These 21 T cell receptor beta chains were all obtained from the same sample, sequenced in a study of monozygotic twins with inflammatory bowel disease (dated by TCRdb to the late 2010s). Library preparation used 5' RACE. TCRdb names Illumina HiSeq 2500 as the instrument used. TCRdb reprocessed the reads and assigns one entry to each CDR3 protein sequence, leaving out DNA. The table held for this sample gives more than 300,000 distinct CDR3 sequences. The top ten hold 2.6% of the sample. Sequenced: blood. The receptors derive from a human donor with ulcerative colitis or Crohn's disease, or a healthy co-twin of an affected twin (not recorded which).

The V and J genes are TRBV4-2 and TRBJ2-3; TCRdb calls TRBD2, which cannot be checked without DNA. Germline loops: CDR1 LGHNA, CDR2 YNFKEQ. The length of the CDR3 is 16 residues. The CDR3 loop reads CASSQGVSGGRDTQYF.

The rearrangement links TRBV29-1 to TRBJ2-7; with no DNA, the TCRdb D assignment of TRBD2 cannot be verified. The germline V gene encodes CDR1 SQVTM and CDR2 ANQGSEA. This CDR3 has 15 residues. CDR3 loop: CSVEAAAESSYEQYF.

The chain couples TRBV7-9 to TRBJ2-1; the D call of TRBD1 rests on TCRdb alone, since no DNA is present to check it. From germline, CDR1 is SEHNR and CDR2 FQNEAQ (reference sequence). This CDR3 comprises 15 residues. The CDR3 reads CASSLVTVTGNEQFF. Drawing the rest from reference TRBV7-9 and TRBJ2-1, the complete variable domain is DTGVSQNPRHKITKRGQNVTFRCDPISEHNRLYWYRQTLGQGPEFLTYFQNEAQLEKSRLLSDRFSAERPKGSFSTLEIQRTEQGDSAMYLCASSLVTVTGNEQFFGPGTRLTVL.

The gene calls are TRBV11-1 and TRBJ2-3; TCRdb proposes TRBD1, but this gene call is untestable without DNA. This CDR3 is 18 amino acids long. In germline, CDR1 is SGHAT, CDR2 FQDESV (reference sequence). CDR3 residues: CASSLDLRGAVPTDTQYF.

The gene calls are TRBV7-6 and TRBJ1-6; TCRdb gives TRBD1 as the D gene, but with no DNA this cannot be confirmed. Germline-derived CDR1 and CDR2 are SGHVS and FNYEAQ. This CDR3 comprises 14 residues. Here the CDR3 reads CASSLPQGSGPLHF.

J is TRBJ2-1 and V is TRBV20-1; TCRdb lists TRBD2, though no DNA is available to test this call. Germline V CDR1 and CDR2: DFQATT, SNEGSKA (reference sequence). The CDR3 is made up of 15 amino acids. CDR3: CSARARTSDYNEQFF.

V usage is TRBV7-2 and J usage is TRBJ2-5; with no DNA, the TCRdb D assignment of TRBD2 cannot be verified. CDR3 length equals 15 residues. Per germline, CDR1 SGHTA and CDR2 FQGNSA. Here the CDR3 reads CASSLQTSGGGTQYF.

The V and J genes are TRBV27 and TRBJ2-6; TCRdb's D gene call, TRBD2, goes unchecked for lack of DNA. The CDR3 is made up of 16 amino acids. Germline values: CDR1 MNHEY, CDR2 SMNVEV (reference sequence). The CDR3 loop reads CASRWGGGSGANVLTF.

The chain is built from TRBV9 and TRBJ2-1. This CDR3 has 15 residues. Looked up from germline, CDR1 is SGDLS and CDR2 is YYNGEE. This CDR3 is CASSGSGVYYNEQFF. Complete variable domain (other parts from reference TRBV9 and TRBJ2-1): DSGVTQTPKHLITATGQRVTLRCSPRSGDLSVYWYQQSLDQGLQFLIQYYNGEERAKGNILERFSAQQFPDLHSELNLSSLELGDSALYFCASSGSGVYYNEQFFGPGTRLTVL.

The rearrangement uses TRBV20-1 and TRBJ1-2; TCRdb calls TRBD1, which cannot be checked without DNA. The CDR3 is 14 amino acids. CDR1 DFQATT and CDR2 SNEGSKA come from the germline V gene (reference sequence). This CDR3 reads CSASDVRQNYGYTF.

This chain connects TRBV5-1 to TRBJ2-5; the D call of TRBD1 rests on TCRdb alone, since no DNA is present to check it. The V gene's germline CDR1 is SGHRS and CDR2 YFSETQ. This CDR3 is 14 amino acids long. The CDR3 sequence: CASRDGRGPGTQYF.

The chain couples TRBV6-5 to TRBJ2-3; the D call of TRBD2 rests on TCRdb alone, since no DNA is present to check it. The CDR3 spans 17 residues. Germline lookup yields CDR1 MNHEY and CDR2 SVGAGI. The CDR3 spells CASSYKKLAGDTDTQYF.

J is TRBJ2-3 and V is TRBV11-2; there is no DNA to check the TCRdb D call of TRBD2. In germline, CDR1 is SGHAT, CDR2 FQNNGV. The CDR3 runs to 15 residues. CDR3 sequence reads: CASSSSGGRVDTQYF. Looking up the rest from reference TRBV11-2 and TRBJ2-3 gives the full variable domain: EAGVAQSPRYKIIEKRQSVAFWCNPISGHATLYWYQQILGQGPKLLIQFQNNGVVDDSQLPKDRFSAERLKGVDSTLKIQPAKLEDSAVYLCASSSSGGRVDTQYFGPGTRLTVL.

The chain has TRBV28 and TRBJ2-1; TCRdb names TRBD2, which stays unverified in the absence of DNA. In germline, CDR1 is MDHEN, CDR2 SYDVKM. The CDR3 runs to 17 residues. CDR3: CASRLSGTSGKVDEQFF.

The J gene is TRBJ2-7, the V gene TRBV5-1; TCRdb returns TRBD1, unconfirmable since there is no DNA. CDR1 is SGHRS and CDR2 is YFSETQ in the germline V gene. This CDR3 is 16 amino acids long. The CDR3 spells CASSFNPPGQGYEQYF.

V usage is TRBV12-3 or TRBV12-4 and J usage is TRBJ2-2; there is no DNA to check the TCRdb D call of TRBD1. CDR3 length: 16 amino acids. The CDR3 reads CASKDSGTGVTGELFF.

CDR3 loop: CASSLPRGAYNEQFF. This sequence joins TRBV6-5 and TRBJ2-1. The CDR3 is made up of 15 amino acids. CDR1 MNHEY and CDR2 SVGAGI come from the germline V gene.

V usage is TRBV5-4 and J usage is TRBJ2-1; the TCRdb call, TRBD2, lacks DNA for checking. CDR1 SGHNT and CDR2 YYREEE come from the germline V gene (reference sequence). The CDR3 loop spans 17 amino acids. The CDR3 loop is CASSLEGSGGLNNEQFF.

This rearrangement joins TRBV5-1 to TRBJ2-3; lacking DNA, the TRBD2 call made by TCRdb goes unchecked. The CDR3 extends over 16 amino acids. Per germline, CDR1 SGHRS and CDR2 YFSETQ. The CDR3 sequence: CASSLGVSGDTDTQYF.

The J gene is TRBJ2-1, the V gene TRBV9; the D call from TCRdb, TRBD1, cannot be confirmed without DNA. The CDR3 extends over 14 amino acids. Germline CDR1 SGDLS, CDR2 YYNGEE. This chain's CDR3 is CASGGGSSYNEQFF.

This chain joins TRBV5-1 and TRBJ2-6; the D call from TCRdb, TRBD2, cannot be confirmed without DNA. The CDR3 is made up of 17 amino acids. CDR1 and CDR2 from the germline V gene are SGHRS and YFSETQ. The CDR3 sequence: CASTISGGNSGANVLTF.